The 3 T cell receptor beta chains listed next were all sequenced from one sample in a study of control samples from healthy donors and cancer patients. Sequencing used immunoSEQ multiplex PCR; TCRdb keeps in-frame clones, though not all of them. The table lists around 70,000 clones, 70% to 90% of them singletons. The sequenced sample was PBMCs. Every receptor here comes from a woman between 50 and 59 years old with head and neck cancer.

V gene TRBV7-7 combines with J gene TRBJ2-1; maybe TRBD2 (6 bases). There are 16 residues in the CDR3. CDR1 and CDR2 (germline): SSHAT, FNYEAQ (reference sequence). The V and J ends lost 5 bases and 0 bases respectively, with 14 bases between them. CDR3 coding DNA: TGTGCCAGCAGCCAACTAGCACCGGGCTCCTACAATGAGCAGTTCTTC. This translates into CASSQLAPGSYNEQFF.

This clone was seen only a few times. The CDR3 DNA sequence: TGCAGCGTGGCAAACGGGGGAGAGACCCAGTACTTC. As protein: CSVANGGETQYF. The chain combines TRBV29-1 with TRBJ2-5; D is possibly TRBD2 (6 bases). The CDR3 consists of 12 residues. Per germline, CDR1 SQVTM and CDR2 ANQGSEA. Trimming cost V 6 bases and J 4 bases, with 12 bases left between them. Full variable domain (missing parts from reference TRBV29-1 and TRBJ2-5): SAVISQKPSRDICQRGTSLTIQCQVDSQVTMMFWYRQQPGQSLTLIATANQGSEATYESGFVIDKFPISRPNLTFSTLTVSNMSPEDSSIYLCSVANGGETQYFGPGTRLLVL.

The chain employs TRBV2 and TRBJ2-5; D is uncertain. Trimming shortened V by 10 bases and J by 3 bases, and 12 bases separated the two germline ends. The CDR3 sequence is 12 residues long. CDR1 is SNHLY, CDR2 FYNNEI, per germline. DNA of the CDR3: TGTGCCAACGCACAGAGAGAAGAGACCCAGTACTTC. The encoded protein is CANAQREETQYF.